The entry that follows covers one TCR beta chain sequence. In the source study's methods: For nucleated cells, counts were estimated from reference gene primer amplification. TCRdb's table, derived via immunoSEQ multiplex PCR, lists solely in-frame clones and lacks some. The D gene and trimming were derived from the DNA, and the V and J assignments and clone size from that table. This repertoire shows a few hundred thousand clones, approximately 88% found once; its top ten account for about 8.5%. The data stem from a study of blood T cell repertoires in COVID-19. Turning to the study itself: The samples span acute and convalescent COVID-19 from the United States, Italy and Spain. T cells, B-cell-depleted T cells, or PBMCs provided the cDNA or gDNA that served as material.

Germline CDR1 is SNHLY and CDR2 is FYNNEI. CDR3 length equals 12 residues. Trimming took off 3 bases at V and 5 bases at J, with 8 bases between the two ends. This TCR was recovered from a man between 18 and 35 years old with active or convalescent COVID-19. Sequenced input: peripheral blood. The chain is built from TRBV2 and TRBJ2-7, with D possibly being TRBD2 (5 bases). The CDR3 DNA follows: TGTGCCAGCAGTGAGGCGAGGGACGAGCAGTACTTC. It codes for CASSEARDEQYF.